The T cell receptor (beta chain) described here comes from a study of T cell changes during pregnancy in multiple sclerosis. Profiling relied on immunoSEQ multiplex PCR, and the TCRdb table lists in-frame clones only, not all of them. The repertoire holds roughly 45,000 clones, with 80% to 95% as singletons. This receptor was taken from a female donor with multiple sclerosis, enrolled in a pregnancy study. Sequencing was performed on CD8+ T cells from peripheral blood mononuclear cells, taken after pregnancy.

The CDR3 sequence is CASSDRSYEQYF. In DNA form, the CDR3 reads TGTGCCAGCAGTGACAGGTCCTACGAGCAGTACTTC. The chain carries TRBV2 and TRBJ2-7; D unresolved. The V end lost 3 bases, the J end lost 1 base, and 4 bases lay between the germline ends. This CDR3 is built from 12 residues. Per germline, CDR1 SNHLY and CDR2 FYNNEI. Variable domain in full (rest from reference TRBV2 and TRBJ2-7): EPEVTQTPSHQVTQMGQEVILRCVPISNHLYFYWYRQILGQKVEFLVSFYNNEISEKSEIFDDQFSVERPDGSNFTLKIRSTKLEDSAMYFCASSDRSYEQYFGPGTRLTVT.